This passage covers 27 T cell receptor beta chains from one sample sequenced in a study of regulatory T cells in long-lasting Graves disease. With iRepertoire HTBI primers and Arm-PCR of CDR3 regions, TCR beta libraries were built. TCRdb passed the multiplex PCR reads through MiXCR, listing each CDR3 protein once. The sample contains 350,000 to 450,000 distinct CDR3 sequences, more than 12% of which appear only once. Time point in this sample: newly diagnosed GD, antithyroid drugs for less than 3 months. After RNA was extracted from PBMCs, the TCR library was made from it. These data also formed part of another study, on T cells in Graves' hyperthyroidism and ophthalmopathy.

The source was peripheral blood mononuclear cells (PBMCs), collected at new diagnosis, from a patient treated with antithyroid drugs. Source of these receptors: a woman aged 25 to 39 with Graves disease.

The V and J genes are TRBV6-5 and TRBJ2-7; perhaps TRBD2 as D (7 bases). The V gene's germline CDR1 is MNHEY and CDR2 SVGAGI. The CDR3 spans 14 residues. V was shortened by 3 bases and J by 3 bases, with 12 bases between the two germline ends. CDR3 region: CASSYGGADYEQYF. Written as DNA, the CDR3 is TGTGCCAGCAGTTATGGGGGGGCAGACTACGAGCAGTACTTC.

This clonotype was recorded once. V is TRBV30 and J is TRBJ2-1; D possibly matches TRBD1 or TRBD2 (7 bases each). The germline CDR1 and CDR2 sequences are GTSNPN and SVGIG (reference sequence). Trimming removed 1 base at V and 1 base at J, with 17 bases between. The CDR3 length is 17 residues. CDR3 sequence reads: CAWSGQGGVGSYNEQFF. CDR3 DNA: TGTGCCTGGAGTGGACAGGGAGGGGTAGGGTCCTACAATGAGCAGTTCTTC.

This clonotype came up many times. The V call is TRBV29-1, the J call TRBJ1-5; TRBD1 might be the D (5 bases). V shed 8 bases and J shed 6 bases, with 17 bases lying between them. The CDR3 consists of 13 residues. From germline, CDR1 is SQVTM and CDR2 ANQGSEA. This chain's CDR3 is CSPGNRSIQPQHF. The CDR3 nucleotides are TGCAGCCCGGGGAACAGGTCGATTCAGCCCCAGCATTTT. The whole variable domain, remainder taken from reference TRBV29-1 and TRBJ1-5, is SAVISQKPSRDICQRGTSLTIQCQVDSQVTMMFWYRQQPGQSLTLIATANQGSEATYESGFVIDKFPISRPNLTFSTLTVSNMSPEDSSIYLCSPGNRSIQPQHFGDGTRLSIL.

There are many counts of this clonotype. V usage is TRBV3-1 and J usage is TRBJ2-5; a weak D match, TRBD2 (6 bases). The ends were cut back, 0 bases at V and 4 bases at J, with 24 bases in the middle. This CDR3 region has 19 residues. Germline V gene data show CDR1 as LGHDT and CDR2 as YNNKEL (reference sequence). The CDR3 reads CASSQDLRLANRSGETQYF. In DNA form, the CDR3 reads TGTGCCAGCAGCCAAGATCTAAGGCTAGCGAATAGGTCCGGAGAGACCCAGTACTTC.

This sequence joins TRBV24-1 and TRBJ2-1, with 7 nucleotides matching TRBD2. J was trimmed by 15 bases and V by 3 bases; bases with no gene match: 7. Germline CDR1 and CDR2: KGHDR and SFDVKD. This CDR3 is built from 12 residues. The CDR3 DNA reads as TGTGCCACCAGTGATATCACTAGCGTTTGGTTCTTC. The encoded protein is CATSDITSVWFF.

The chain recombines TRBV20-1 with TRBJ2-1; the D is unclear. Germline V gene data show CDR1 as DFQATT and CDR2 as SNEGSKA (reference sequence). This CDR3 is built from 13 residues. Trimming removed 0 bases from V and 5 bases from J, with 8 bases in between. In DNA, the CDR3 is TGCAGTGCTAGAGATCTCTTAGACAATGAGCAGTTCTTC. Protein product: CSARDLLDNEQFF.

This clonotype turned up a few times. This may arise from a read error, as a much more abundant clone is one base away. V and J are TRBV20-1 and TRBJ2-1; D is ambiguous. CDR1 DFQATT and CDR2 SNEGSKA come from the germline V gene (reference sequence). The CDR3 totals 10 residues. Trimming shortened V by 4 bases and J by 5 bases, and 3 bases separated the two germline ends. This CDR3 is CSAIDNEQFF. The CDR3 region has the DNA TGCAGTGCTATTGACAATGAGCAGTTCTTC.

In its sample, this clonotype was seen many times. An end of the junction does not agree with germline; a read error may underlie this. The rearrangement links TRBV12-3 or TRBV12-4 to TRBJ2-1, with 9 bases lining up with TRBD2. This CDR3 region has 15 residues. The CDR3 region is CASSLGTSGYNEQFF. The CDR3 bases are TGTGCTAGCAGCTTAGGCACTAGCGGGTACAATGAGCAGTTCTTC.

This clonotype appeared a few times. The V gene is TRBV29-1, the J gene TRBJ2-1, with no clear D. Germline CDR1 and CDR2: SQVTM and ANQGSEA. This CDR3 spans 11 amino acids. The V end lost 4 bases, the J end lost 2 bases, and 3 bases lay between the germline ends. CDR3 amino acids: CSVGPYNEQFF. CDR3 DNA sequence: TGCAGCGTTGGCCCCTACAATGAGCAGTTCTTC.

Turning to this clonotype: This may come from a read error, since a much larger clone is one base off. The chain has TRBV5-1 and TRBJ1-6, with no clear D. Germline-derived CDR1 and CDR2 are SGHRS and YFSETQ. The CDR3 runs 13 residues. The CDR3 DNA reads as TGCGCCGGCAGCTCGCTCAGCGATTCACCCCTCCACTTT. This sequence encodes CAGSSLSDSPLHF.

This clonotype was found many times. In nucleotides, the CDR3 is TGTGCCAGCAGTGACCCAGGGGGCGGCGGGTATGGCTACACCTTC. It specifies CASSDPGGGGYGYTF. This rearrangement joins TRBV2 to TRBJ1-2; TRBD1 matches 8 bases. Trimming removed 3 bases from V and 5 bases from J; junction bases left unmatched: 8. The CDR3 is 15 amino acids. In germline, CDR1 is SNHLY, CDR2 FYNNEI.

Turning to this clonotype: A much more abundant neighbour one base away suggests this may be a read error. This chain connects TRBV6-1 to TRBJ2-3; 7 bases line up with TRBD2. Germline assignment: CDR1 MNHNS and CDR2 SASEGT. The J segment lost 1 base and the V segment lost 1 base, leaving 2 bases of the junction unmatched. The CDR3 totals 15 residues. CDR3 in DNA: TGTGCCAGCAGTGAAGGCGGGAGCGGCACAGATACGCAGTATTTT. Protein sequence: CASSEGGSGTDTQYF.

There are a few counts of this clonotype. CDR3 DNA sequence: TGTGCCAGCAGATCAATTTTAGCGGGCACCGGGGAGCTGTTTTTT. Translated, it gives CASRSILAGTGELFF. The chain carries TRBV28 and TRBJ2-2; 7 bases are shared with TRBD2. Trimming at V came to 6 bases and at J to 4 bases, leaving 8 bases not matched to a gene. The CDR3 contains 15 residues. The germline V gene encodes CDR1 MDHEN and CDR2 SYDVKM.

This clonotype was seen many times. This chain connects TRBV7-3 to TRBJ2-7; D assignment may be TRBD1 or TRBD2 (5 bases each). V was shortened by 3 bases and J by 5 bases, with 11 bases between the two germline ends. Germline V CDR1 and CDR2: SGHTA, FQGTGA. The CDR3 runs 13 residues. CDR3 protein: CASSFPGRNEQYF. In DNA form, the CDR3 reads TGTGCCAGCAGCTTTCCGGGACGAAACGAGCAGTACTTC.

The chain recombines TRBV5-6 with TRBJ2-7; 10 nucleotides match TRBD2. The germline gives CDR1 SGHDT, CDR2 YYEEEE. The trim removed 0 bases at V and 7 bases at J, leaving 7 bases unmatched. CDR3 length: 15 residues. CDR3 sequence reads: CASSLEASGSNEQYF. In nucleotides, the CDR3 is TGTGCCAGCAGCTTGGAGGCTAGCGGGAGCAATGAGCAGTACTTC.

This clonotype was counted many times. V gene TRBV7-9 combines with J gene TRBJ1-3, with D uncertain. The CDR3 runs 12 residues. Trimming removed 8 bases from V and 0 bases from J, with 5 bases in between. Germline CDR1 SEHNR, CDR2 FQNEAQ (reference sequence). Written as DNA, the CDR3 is TGTGCCAGCGGACTCTCTGGAAACACCATATATTTT. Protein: CASGLSGNTIYF.

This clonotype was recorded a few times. The CDR3 nucleotides are TGCGCCAGCAGCTTGGTACGTTCTCGGGATGAGCAGTTCTTC. Its translation is CASSLVRSRDEQFF. The rearrangement joins TRBV5-1 to TRBJ2-1; D is undetermined. V lost 0 bases and J 8 bases, leaving 12 bases between the germline ends. This CDR3 region has 14 residues. Per germline, CDR1 SGHRS and CDR2 YFSETQ.

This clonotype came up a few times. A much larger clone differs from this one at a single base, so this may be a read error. This CDR3 reads CSSGSSYNEQYF. As DNA, the CDR3 is TGTTCGTCCGGTAGCTCCTACAATGAGCAGTACTTC. J is TRBJ2-7 and V is TRBV12-3 or TRBV12-4, with D uncertain. CDR3 length equals 12 residues.

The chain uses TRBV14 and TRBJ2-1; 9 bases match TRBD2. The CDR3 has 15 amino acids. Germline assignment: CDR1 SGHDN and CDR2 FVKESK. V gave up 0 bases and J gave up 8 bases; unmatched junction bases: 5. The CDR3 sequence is CASSQDWSSGDEQFF. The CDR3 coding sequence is TGTGCCAGCAGCCAAGACTGGTCTAGCGGGGATGAGCAGTTCTTC.

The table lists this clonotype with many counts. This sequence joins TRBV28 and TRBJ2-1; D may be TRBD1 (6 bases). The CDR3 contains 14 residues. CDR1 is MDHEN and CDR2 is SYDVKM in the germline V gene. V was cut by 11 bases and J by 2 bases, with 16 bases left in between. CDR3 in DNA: TGTGCCGGGGGCGGCGGAGACACCTACAATGAGCAGTTCTTC. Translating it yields CAGGGGDTYNEQFF.

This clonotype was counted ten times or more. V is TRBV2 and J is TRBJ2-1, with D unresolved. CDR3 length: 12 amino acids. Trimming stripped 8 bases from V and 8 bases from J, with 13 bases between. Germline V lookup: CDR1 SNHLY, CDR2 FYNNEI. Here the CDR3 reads CASQLPWDEQFF. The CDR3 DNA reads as TGTGCCAGCCAACTACCCTGGGATGAGCAGTTCTTC.

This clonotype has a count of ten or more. CDR3 sequence (DNA): TGTGCCAGCAGCTTAGATCAAGCGCCAGGGTACGAGCAGTACTTC. Residues: CASSLDQAPGYEQYF. The chain has TRBV11-3 and TRBJ2-7; tentative D call: TRBD1 (5 bases). V lost 0 bases and J 4 bases, leaving 13 bases between the germline ends. CDR1 SGHNT and CDR2 YENEEA come from the germline V gene. The CDR3 is 15 residues long.

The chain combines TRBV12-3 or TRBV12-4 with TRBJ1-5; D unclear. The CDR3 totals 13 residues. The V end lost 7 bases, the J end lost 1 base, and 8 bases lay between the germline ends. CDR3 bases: TGTGCCAGCAAAGGACGGAGCAATCAGCCCCAGCATTTT. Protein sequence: CASKGRSNQPQHF.

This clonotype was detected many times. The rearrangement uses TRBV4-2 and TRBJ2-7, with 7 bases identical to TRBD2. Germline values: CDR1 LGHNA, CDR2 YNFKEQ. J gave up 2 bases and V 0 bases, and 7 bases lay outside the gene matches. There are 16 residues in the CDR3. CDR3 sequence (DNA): TGTGCCAGCAGCCAAGAGGATAGCGGGTTGCCCTACGAGCAGTACTTC. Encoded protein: CASSQEDSGLPYEQYF.

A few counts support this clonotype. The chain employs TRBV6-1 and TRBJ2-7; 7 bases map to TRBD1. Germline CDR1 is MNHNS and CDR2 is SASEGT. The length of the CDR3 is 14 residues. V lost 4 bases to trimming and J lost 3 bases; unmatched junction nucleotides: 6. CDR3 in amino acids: CASSGRGQFYEQYF. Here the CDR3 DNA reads TGTGCCAGCAGTGGCCGGGGACAGTTCTACGAGCAGTACTTC.

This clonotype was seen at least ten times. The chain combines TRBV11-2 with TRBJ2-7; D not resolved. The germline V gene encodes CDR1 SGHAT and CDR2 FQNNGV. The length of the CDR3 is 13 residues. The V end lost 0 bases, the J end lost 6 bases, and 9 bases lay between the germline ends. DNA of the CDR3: TGTGCCAGCAGCTTAGAACTCTCCCTCGAGCAGTACTTC. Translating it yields CASSLELSLEQYF.

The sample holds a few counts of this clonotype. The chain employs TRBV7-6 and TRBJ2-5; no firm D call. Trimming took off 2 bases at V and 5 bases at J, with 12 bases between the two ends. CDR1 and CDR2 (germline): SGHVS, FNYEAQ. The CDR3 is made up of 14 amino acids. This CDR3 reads CASSLRTFVETQYF. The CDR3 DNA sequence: TGTGCCAGCAGCTTACGAACCTTTGTGGAGACCCAGTACTTC.